This T cell receptor beta chain was documented in a study of cytomegalovirus exposure and HLA in healthy donors. General study points: A later analysis showed TCR association rates differing by HLA locus, peaking at DRB1 and lowest at HLA-C. The study listed around 150 cytomegalovirus-associated TCR beta chains.

Looked up from germline, CDR1 is MGHDK and CDR2 is SYGVNS. The CDR3 has 14 residues. V dropped 1 base and J dropped 5 bases, with 11 bases sitting between them. This clone came up once. No antigen is known for it. The PCR contained 60 Vbeta and 13 Jbeta primers. Profiling relied on immunoSEQ multiplex PCR, and the TCRdb table lists in-frame clones only, not all of them. The sample holds about 95,000 clones; over 70% are singletons and the top ten take 4.5% to 5%. All donors participated as healthy donors of bone marrow. The chain joins TRBV25-1 to TRBJ1-1; the D gene is possibly TRBD1 (6 bases). The receptor was derived from a woman between 40 and 55 years old in good health and CMV-seronegative. The sequencing input was PBMCs. The CDR3 coding sequence is TGTGCCAGCAGTGAATTCCAGGGGTTGACTGAAGCTTTCTTT. This sequence encodes CASSEFQGLTEAFF.